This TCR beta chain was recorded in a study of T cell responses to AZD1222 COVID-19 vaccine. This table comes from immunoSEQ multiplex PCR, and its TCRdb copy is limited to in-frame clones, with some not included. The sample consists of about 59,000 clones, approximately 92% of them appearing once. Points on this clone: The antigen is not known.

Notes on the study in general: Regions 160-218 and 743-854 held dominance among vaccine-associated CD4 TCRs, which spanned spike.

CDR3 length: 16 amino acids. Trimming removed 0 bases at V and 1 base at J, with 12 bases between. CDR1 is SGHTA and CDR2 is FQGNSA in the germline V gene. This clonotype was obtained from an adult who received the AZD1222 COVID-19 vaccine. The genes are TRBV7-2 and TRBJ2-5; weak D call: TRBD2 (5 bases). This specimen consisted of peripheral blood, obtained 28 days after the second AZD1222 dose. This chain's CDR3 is CASSLASTRGQETQYF. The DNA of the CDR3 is TGTGCCAGCAGCTTAGCGAGCACCCGGGGCCAAGAGACCCAGTACTTC.